This record covers a single T cell receptor beta chain. What it recognizes is unknown. The CDR3 is made up of 15 amino acids. V dropped 2 bases and J dropped 2 bases, with 11 bases sitting between them. The germline CDR1 and CDR2 sequences are SGHVS and FQNEAQ. The data belong to a study of cytomegalovirus exposure and HLA in healthy donors. Across the whole study: From donors who were HLA-typed, an early data release held about 89 million unique TCRs. Study-level points and caveats: Overall, about 160 TCR beta chains were annotated as cytomegalovirus-associated.

PCR used 60 Vbeta primers and 13 Jbeta primers. Only in-frame clones appear in the TCRdb table, and some are missing; sequencing was by immunoSEQ multiplex PCR. Among about 240,000 clones listed, around 80% were seen once. V is TRBV7-8 and J is TRBJ2-3; D call uncertain. Sequencing used PBMCs. This receptor was obtained from a boy aged 5-17 years in good health and CMV-seronegative. The CDR3 nucleotides read TGTGCCAGCAGCTTAACCCTATCTACCACAGATACGCAGTATTTT. This sequence encodes CASSLTLSTTDTQYF.